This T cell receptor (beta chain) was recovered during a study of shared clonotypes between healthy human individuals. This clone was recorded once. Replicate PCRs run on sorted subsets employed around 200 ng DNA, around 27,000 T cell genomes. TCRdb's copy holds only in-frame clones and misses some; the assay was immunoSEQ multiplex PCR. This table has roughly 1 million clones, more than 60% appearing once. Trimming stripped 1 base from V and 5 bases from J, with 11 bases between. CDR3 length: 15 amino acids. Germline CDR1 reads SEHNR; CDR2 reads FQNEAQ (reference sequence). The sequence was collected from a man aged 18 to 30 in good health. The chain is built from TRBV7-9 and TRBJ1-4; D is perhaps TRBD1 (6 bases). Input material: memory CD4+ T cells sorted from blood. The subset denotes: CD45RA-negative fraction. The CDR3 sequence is CASSLGGGGNEKLFF. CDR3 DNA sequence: TGTGCCAGCAGCTTAGGAGGAGGGGGGAATGAAAAACTGTTTTTT.